Sequencing of this TCR beta chain was carried out in a study of metastatic and nonmetastatic thyroid tumors. Study-level background: Repertoire comparison spanned blood and tumor or nodule tissue of malignant and benign thyroid patients. Regarding the study as a whole: Malignant thyroid tumors reportedly exceeded benign nodules significantly in TCR beta diversity, with the difference appearing in blood and tumor.

TCRdb re-called the PCR reads via MiXCR. The repertoire holds 19,000 or so clones, with around a quarter as singletons. This clone appeared a single time. What it recognizes is unknown. Treatment of any kind had been given to no patient before thyroid surgery. Per germline, CDR1 SGHAT and CDR2 FQNNGV. V lost 4 bases, J lost 0 bases, and 18 bases lay in between. CDR3 length: 18 amino acids. The V and J genes are TRBV11-2 and TRBJ2-2; D may be TRBD2 (6 bases). The clonotype was recovered from a female donor with papillary thyroid cancer or a benign thyroid nodule (not recorded which). Some clones in this sample may be carry-over from other donors' samples. Input material: tumor tissue. The CDR3 sequence is CASSYKEGRRPNTGELFF. The CDR3 region has the DNA TGTGCCAGCAGCTATAAGGAGGGACGGCGCCCGAACACCGGGGAGCTGTTTTTT.